These T cell receptor beta chains were read from a single sample in a study of blood T cell repertoires in COVID-19. Assay: immunoSEQ multiplex PCR; the TCRdb copy retains only in-frame clones and omits some. The sample carries some 180,000 clones, 88% recorded once. The sequencing sample was made of peripheral blood. The receptors derive from a middle-aged man with active or convalescent COVID-19. Each CDR3 is given with its conserved first and last residue. Each record gives: D gene, V gene, clone size, J gene, CDR3 DNA, CDR3 protein. A D gene is named only where the DNA matches it firmly. Expanded clones are given a class, and other clones once, few, many or no size at all.

NA,TRBV7-6,NA,TRBJ2-7,TGTGCCAGCAGCTTAATGACAGGAACCGCCTACGAGCAGTACTTC,CASSLMTGTAYEQYF
TRBD1,TRBV4-1,once,TRBJ1-5,TGCGCCAGCAGCCTTGGGACAGGGTATCAGCCCCAGCATTTT,CASSLGTGYQPQHF
NA,TRBV6-5,NA,TRBJ2-3,TGTGCCAGCAGTTCGCCTAGTGAGCGTACGCAGTATTTT,CASSSPSERTQYF
TRBD1,TRBV28,NA,TRBJ2-7,TGTGCCAGCAGTGTGGGACAGGGGGGCGAGCAGTACTTC,CASSVGQGGEQYF
NA,TRBV2,NA,TRBJ1-2,TGTGCCAAAAAAATGGGGCGACAGGCGGAGGGCTACACCTTC,CAKKMGRQAEGYTF
TRBD1,TRBV5-4,NA,TRBJ1-1,TGTGCCAGTAACGACAGGGGTTATGATTTCACTGAAGCTTTCTTT,CASNDRGYDFTEAFF
TRBD1,TRBV29-1,NA,TRBJ1-5,TGCAGCGTTGAGACAGGGGACCAGCCCCAGCATTTT,CSVETGDQPQHF
NA,TRBV30,NA,TRBJ1-1,TGTGCCTGGAGTCCTACAGCGAACACTGAAGCTTTCTTT,CAWSPTANTEAFF
NA,TRBV7-6,NA,TRBJ1-3,TGTGCCAGCAGCACCAACCAGGTGCTTGGAAACACCATATATTTT,CASSTNQVLGNTIYF
TRBD1,TRBV6-5,NA,TRBJ2-7,TGTGCCAGCAGAAAGGACAGGGGGGCTTCCTACGAGCAGTACTTC,CASRKDRGASYEQYF
NA,TRBV7-2,NA,TRBJ1-3,TGTGCCAGCAGCTTAGCAGGCGGGAGCTCTGGAAACACCATATATTTT,CASSLAGGSSGNTIYF
NA,TRBV7-2,once,TRBJ1-2,TGTGCCAGCAGCTTAGAGTCCAGGGGCAATGGCTACACCTTC,CASSLESRGNGYTF
NA,TRBV5-1,NA,TRBJ1-5,TGCGCCAGCAGCTTGGATCCGGGGATTCAGCCCCAGCATTTT,CASSLDPGIQPQHF
NA,TRBV3-1/TRBV3-2,NA,TRBJ2-1,TGTGCCAGCAGCCAAGACTGGGCCCCCCCCAACAATGAGCAGTTCTTC,CASSQDWAPPNNEQFF
NA,TRBV9,once,TRBJ1-1,TGTGCCAGCAGCGTACAGGGTGGCACTGAAGCTTTCTTT,CASSVQGGTEAFF
NA,TRBV11-2,once,TRBJ2-7,TGTGCCAGCAGCTCTAAAATCCATGGCGAGCAGTACTTC,CASSSKIHGEQYF
NA,TRBV11-3,NA,TRBJ2-7,TGTGCCAGCAGCCCCCGGACTACCTCCTACGAGCAGTACTTC,CASSPRTTSYEQYF
NA,TRBV3-1/TRBV3-2,NA,TRBJ1-2,TGTGCCAGCAGCCAAGGAGGACAACCTAACTATGGCTACACCTTC,CASSQGGQPNYGYTF
TRBD2,TRBV5-4,once,TRBJ2-7,TGTGCCAGCAGCGCTACCGGGGGGTCCCCCTACGAGCAGTACTTC,CASSATGGSPYEQYF
TRBD2,TRBV7-9,NA,TRBJ2-7,TGTGCCAGCAGCCTAGGGTCTAGCGGGTCCTACGAGCAGTACTTC,CASSLGSSGSYEQYF
NA,TRBV5-6,NA,TRBJ2-5,TGTGCCAGCAGCCGGACAGACGTGGGAGAGACCCAGTACTTC,CASSRTDVGETQYF
TRBD2,TRBV5-1,NA,TRBJ2-7,TGCGCCAGCAGCCTAACTAGCGGGAGTTTCAACGAGCAGTACTTC,CASSLTSGSFNEQYF
TRBD1,TRBV18,NA,TRBJ2-3,TGTGCCAGCTCACCCACACGGACAGGGCTTAGCACAGATACGCAGTATTTT,CASSPTRTGLSTDTQYF
TRBD2,TRBV25-1,NA,TRBJ2-3,TGTGCCAGCAGTGGATTAGCGGGAGTAACAGATACGCAGTATTTT,CASSGLAGVTDTQYF
NA,TRBV6-5,few,TRBJ1-1,TGTGCCAGCAGTTACAGAGGCGTGAACACTGAAGCTTTCTTT,CASSYRGVNTEAFF
TRBD1,TRBV5-1,NA,TRBJ2-5,TGCGCCAGCAGCGCCCGGACAGGAAGTTTAGAGACCCAGTACTTC,CASSARTGSLETQYF